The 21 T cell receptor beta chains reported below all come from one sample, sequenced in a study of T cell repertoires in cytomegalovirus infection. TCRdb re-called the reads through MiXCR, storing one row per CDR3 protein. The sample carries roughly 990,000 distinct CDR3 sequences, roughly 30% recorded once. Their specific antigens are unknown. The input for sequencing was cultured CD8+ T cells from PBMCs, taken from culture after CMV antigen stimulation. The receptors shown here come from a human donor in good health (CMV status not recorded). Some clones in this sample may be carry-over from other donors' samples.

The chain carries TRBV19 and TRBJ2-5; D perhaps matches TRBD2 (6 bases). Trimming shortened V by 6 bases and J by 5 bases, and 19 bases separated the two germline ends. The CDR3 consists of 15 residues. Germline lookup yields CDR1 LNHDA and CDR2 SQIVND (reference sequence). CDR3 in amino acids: CASSPLGRHWETQYF. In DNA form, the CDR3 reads TGTGCCAGTAGCCCCTTAGGGAGGCACTGGGAGACCCAGTACTTC. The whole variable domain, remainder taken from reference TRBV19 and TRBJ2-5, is DGGITQSPKYLFRKEGQNVTLSCEQNLNHDAMYWYRQDPGQGLRLIYYSQIVNDFQKGDIAEGYSVSREKKESFPLTVTSAQKNPTAFYLCASSPLGRHWETQYFGPGTRLLVL.

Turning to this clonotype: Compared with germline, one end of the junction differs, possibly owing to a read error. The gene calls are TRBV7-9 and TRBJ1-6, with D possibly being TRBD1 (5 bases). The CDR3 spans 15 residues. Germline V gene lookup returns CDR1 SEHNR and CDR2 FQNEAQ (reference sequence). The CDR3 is CANSLRGIKDSPLHF. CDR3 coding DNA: TGTGCCAACAGCTTACGGGGGATAAAGGATTCACCCCTCCACTTT.

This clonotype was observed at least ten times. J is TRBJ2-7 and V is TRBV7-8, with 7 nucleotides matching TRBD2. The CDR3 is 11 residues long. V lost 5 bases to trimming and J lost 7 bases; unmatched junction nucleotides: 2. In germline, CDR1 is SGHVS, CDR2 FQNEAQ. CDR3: CASSPRGEQYF. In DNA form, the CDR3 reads TGTGCCAGCAGCCCGCGGGGGGAGCAGTACTTC.

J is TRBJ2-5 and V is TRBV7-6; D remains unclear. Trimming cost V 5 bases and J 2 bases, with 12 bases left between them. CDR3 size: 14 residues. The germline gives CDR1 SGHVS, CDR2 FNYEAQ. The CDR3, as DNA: TGTGCCAGCAGCGTAGGCTTTGAGCAAGAGACCCAGTACTTC. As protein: CASSVGFEQETQYF. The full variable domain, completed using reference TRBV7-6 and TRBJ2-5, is GAGVSQSPRYKVTKRGQDVALRCDPISGHVSLYWYRQALGQGPEFLTYFNYEAQQDKSGLPNDRFSAERPEGSISTLTIQRTEQRDSAMYRCASSVGFEQETQYFGPGTRLLVL.

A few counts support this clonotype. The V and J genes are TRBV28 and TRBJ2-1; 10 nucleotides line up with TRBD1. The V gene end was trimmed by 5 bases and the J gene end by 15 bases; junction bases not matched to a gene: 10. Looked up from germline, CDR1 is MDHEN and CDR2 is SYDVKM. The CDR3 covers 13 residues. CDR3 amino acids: CASSLRGQGLWFF. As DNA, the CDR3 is TGTGCCAGCAGTCTCCGGGGACAGGGGTTATGGTTCTTC. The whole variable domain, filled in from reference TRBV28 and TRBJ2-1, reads DVKVTQSSRYLVKRTGEKVFLECVQDMDHENMFWYRQDPGLGLRLIYFSYDVKMKEKGDIPEGYSVSREKKERFSLILESASTNQTSMYLCASSLRGQGLWFFGPGTRLTVL.

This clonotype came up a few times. The CDR3 DNA is TGTGCCAGCAGTTCCTCGACAGGCTCAATGAACACTGAAGCTTTCTTT. Translating it yields CASSSSTGSMNTEAFF. V is TRBV27 and J is TRBJ1-1, with D possibly being TRBD1 (6 bases). The CDR3 contains 16 residues. Trimming shortened V by 4 bases and J by 0 bases, and 15 bases separated the two germline ends. The germline V gene has CDR1 MNHEY and CDR2 SMNVEV (reference sequence).

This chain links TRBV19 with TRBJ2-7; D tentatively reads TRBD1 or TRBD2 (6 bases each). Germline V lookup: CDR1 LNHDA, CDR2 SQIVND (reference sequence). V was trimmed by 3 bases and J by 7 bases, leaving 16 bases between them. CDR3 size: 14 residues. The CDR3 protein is CASSIARGPLEQYF. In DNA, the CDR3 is TGTGCCAGTAGTATCGCTCGGGGGCCCTTGGAGCAGTACTTC.

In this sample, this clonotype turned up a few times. The CDR3 region is CASRSTGGRGQYF. The CDR3 DNA reads as TGTGCCAGCAGATCGACAGGGGGTCGTGGTCAGTACTTC. The chain carries TRBV6-5 and TRBJ2-4; 9 bases map to TRBD1. Germline V gene sequence: CDR1 MNHEY, CDR2 SVGAGI. There are 13 residues in the CDR3. Trimming took 6 bases from V and 12 from J; bases not matched to a gene: 9.

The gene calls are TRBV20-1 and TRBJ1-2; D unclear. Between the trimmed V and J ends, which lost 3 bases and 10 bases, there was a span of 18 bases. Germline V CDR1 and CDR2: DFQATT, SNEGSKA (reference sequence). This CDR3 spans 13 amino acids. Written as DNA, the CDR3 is TGCAGTGCTAGCTTTCCGGGATTAGAAGACTACACCTTC. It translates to CSASFPGLEDYTF.

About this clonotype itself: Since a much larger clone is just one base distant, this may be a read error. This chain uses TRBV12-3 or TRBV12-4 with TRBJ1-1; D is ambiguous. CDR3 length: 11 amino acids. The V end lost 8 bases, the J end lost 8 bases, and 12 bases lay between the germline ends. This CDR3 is CASSMGWEAFF. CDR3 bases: TGTGCCAGCTCCATGGGCTGGGAAGCTTTCTTT.

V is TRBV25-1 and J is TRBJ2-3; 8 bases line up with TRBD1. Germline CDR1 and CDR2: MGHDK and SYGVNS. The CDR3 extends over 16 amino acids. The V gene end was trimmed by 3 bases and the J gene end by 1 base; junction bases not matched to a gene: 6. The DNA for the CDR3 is TGTGCCAGCAGTGATATATCGACAGGGGGCACAGATACGCAGTATTTT. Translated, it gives CASSDISTGGTDTQYF.

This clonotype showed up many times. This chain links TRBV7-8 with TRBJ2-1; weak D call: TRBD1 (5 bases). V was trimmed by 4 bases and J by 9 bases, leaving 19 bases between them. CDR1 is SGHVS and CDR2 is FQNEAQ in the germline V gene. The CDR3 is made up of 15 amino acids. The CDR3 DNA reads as TGTGCCAGCAGCTCTGGGGCCCTTCTTACCCCTGAGCAGTTCTTC. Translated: CASSSGALLTPEQFF.

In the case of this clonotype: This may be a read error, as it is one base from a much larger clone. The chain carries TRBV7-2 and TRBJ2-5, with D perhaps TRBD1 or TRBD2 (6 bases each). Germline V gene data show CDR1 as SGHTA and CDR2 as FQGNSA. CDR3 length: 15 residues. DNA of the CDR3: TGTGTCAGCAGCTCCTCGCTCGGGGGCCGGGAGACCCAGTACTTC. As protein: CVSSSSLGGRETQYF.

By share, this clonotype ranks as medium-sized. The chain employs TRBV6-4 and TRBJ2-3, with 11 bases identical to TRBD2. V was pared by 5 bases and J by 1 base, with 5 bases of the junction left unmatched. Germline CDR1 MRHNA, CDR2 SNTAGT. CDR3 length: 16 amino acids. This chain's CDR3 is CASSPETSGGTDTQYF. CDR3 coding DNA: TGTGCCAGCAGTCCAGAGACTAGCGGGGGCACAGATACGCAGTATTTT.

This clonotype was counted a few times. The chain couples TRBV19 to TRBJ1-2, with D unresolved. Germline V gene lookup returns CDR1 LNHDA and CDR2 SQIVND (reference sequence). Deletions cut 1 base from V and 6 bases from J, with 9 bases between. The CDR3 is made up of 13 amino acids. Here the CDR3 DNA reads TGTGCCAGTAGTATAGGTGGCCTCGATGGCTACACCTTC. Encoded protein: CASSIGGLDGYTF.

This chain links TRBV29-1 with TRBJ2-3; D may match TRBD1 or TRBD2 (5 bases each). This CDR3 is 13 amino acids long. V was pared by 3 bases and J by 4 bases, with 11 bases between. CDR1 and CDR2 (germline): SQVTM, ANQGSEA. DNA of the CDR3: TGCAGCGTTGACGGGGCCACACCAGATACGCAGTATTTT. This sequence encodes CSVDGATPDTQYF.

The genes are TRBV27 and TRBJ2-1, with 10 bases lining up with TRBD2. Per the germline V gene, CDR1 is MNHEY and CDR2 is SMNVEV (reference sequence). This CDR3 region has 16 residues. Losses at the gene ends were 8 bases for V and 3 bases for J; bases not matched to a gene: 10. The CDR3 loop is CASLSSLAGGYNEQFF. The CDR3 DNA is TGTGCCAGCCTTTCGAGTTTAGCGGGGGGCTACAATGAGCAGTTCTTC.

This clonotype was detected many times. As DNA, the CDR3 is TGTGCCAGCAGCTTATGGGAGGCAGGGGCTCACAATGAGCAGTTCTTC. Translation gives CASSLWEAGAHNEQFF. The chain joins TRBV11-2 to TRBJ2-1, with D possibly being TRBD1 or TRBD2 (6 bases each). CDR3 length: 16 residues. The germline V gene encodes CDR1 SGHAT and CDR2 FQNNGV. Trimming cost V 2 bases and J 5 bases, with 16 bases left between them.

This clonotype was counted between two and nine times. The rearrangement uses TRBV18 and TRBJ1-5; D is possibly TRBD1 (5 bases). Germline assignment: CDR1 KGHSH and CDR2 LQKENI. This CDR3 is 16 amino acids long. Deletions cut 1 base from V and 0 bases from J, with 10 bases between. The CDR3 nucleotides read TGTGCCAGCTCACCACAAGAAGGGGATAGCAATCAGCCCCAGCATTTT. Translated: CASSPQEGDSNQPQHF.

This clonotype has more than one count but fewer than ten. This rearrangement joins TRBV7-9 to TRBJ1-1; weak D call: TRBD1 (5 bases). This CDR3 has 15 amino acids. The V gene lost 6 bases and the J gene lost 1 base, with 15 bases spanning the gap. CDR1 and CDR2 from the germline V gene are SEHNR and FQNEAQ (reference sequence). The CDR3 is CASSSTGTGNTEAFF. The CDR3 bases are TGTGCCAGCAGTTCTACCGGGACGGGGAACACTGAAGCTTTCTTT.

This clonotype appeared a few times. The CDR3 sequence: CASSSPGQGAPRETQYF. CDR3 sequence (DNA): TGTGCCAGCAGCTCTCCGGGACAGGGGGCGCCTAGAGAGACCCAGTACTTC. The chain uses TRBV5-6 and TRBJ2-5; 12 bases match TRBD1. CDR1 and CDR2 (germline): SGHDT, YYEEEE. This CDR3 spans 17 amino acids. Trimming took 3 bases from V and 4 from J; bases not matched to a gene: 10.